These 19 T cell receptor beta chains came from one sample sequenced in a study of T cells in Graves' hyperthyroidism and ophthalmopathy. RNA transcripts yielded amplified TCR beta CDR3 regions. RT-PCR in the first round (using the HTBI primer set) targeted the TCR CDR3. TCRdb re-analysed the multiplex PCR reads in MiXCR, keeping a single row per CDR3 protein. The sample yields 690,000 or so distinct CDR3 sequences, 18% seen once. The sequencing input was blood. The source of these receptors is a woman aged 45-59 years with Graves' hyperthyroidism that later progressed to Graves' ophthalmopathy.

The rearrangement joins TRBV5-1 to TRBJ2-3; 8 nucleotides line up with TRBD1. Trimming removed 4 bases from V and 2 bases from J; junction bases left unmatched: 6. This CDR3 is 15 amino acids long. Germline CDR1 reads SGHRS; CDR2 reads YFSETQ. The CDR3 loop is CASSVGQGDTDTQYF. The CDR3 DNA follows: TGCGCCAGCAGCGTTGGACAGGGAGACACAGATACGCAGTATTTT.

This clonotype was counted many times. The CDR3 sequence is CASSTVGQGQETQYF. CDR3 coding DNA: TGTGCCAGCAGCACCGTTGGACAGGGCCAAGAGACCCAGTACTTC. V is TRBV11-2 and J is TRBJ2-5, with 8 nucleotides matching TRBD1. The CDR3 has 15 amino acids. In germline, CDR1 is SGHAT, CDR2 FQNNGV. V gave up 5 bases and J gave up 1 base; unmatched junction bases: 6.

To note about this clonotype: This may be a read error, as it is one base from a much larger clone. This chain uses TRBV6-1 with TRBJ1-5, with 7 bases fitting TRBD1. CDR1 is MNHNS, CDR2 SASEGT, per germline. V lost 7 bases and J lost 5; bases outside the gene matches: 8. The CDR3 runs to 14 residues. The CDR3, as DNA: TGTGCCAGCATTGACAGGGTGAGGGATCAGCCCCAGCATTTT. It translates to CASIDRVRDQPQHF.

This clonotype appeared many times. V usage is TRBV7-3 and J usage is TRBJ2-2; D could derive from TRBD1 or TRBD2 (5 bases each). The length of the CDR3 is 14 residues. The germline V gene encodes CDR1 SGHTA and CDR2 FQGTGA. V lost 4 bases and J 7 bases, leaving 13 bases between the germline ends. The DNA for the CDR3 is TGTGCCAGCAGCTCGGGACCAAACGTCGGGGAGCTGTTTTTT. This encodes CASSSGPNVGELFF.

This clonotype was observed a few times. This chain uses TRBV5-1 with TRBJ2-2; D may correspond to TRBD1 or TRBD2 (5 bases each). CDR1 and CDR2 from the germline V gene are SGHRS and YFSETQ. Trimming pared 2 bases from V and 5 bases from J, leaving 13 bases between. CDR3 size: 15 residues. This CDR3 reads CASSFGGGRTGELFF. Written as DNA, the CDR3 is TGCGCCAGCAGCTTTGGTGGGGGAAGAACCGGGGAGCTGTTTTTT.

This clonotype was detected only a few times. The gene calls are TRBV19 and TRBJ1-2; tentative D call: TRBD1 (5 bases). The V and J ends lost 0 bases and 5 bases respectively, with 16 bases between them. This CDR3 has 16 residues. The V gene's germline CDR1 is LNHDA and CDR2 SQIVND (reference sequence). This CDR3 reads CASSIDSETAKYGYTF. CDR3 coding DNA: TGTGCCAGTAGTATAGATTCGGAGACAGCCAAGTATGGCTACACCTTC.

The table lists this clonotype with a few counts. This chain uses TRBV4-1 with TRBJ1-5; D might be TRBD1 (6 bases). Germline V gene sequence: CDR1 MGHRA, CDR2 YSYEKL. The ends were cut back, 0 bases at V and 4 bases at J, with 13 bases in the middle. The CDR3 loop spans 16 amino acids. CDR3 DNA sequence: TGCGCCAGCAGCCAAGATGCGGGGGCTCTGAATCAGCCCCAGCATTTT. Its protein is CASSQDAGALNQPQHF.

This chain links TRBV19 with TRBJ2-2; TRBD2 might be the D (6 bases). Germline V lookup: CDR1 LNHDA, CDR2 SQIVND (reference sequence). With 2 bases removed from V and 1 base from J, the gap between germline ends came to 8 bases. The CDR3 runs 15 residues. The CDR3: CASSINGGNTGELFF. CDR3 coding DNA: TGTGCCAGTAGTATAAACGGGGGGAACACCGGGGAGCTGTTTTTT. Full variable domain (missing parts from reference TRBV19 and TRBJ2-2): DGGITQSPKYLFRKEGQNVTLSCEQNLNHDAMYWYRQDPGQGLRLIYYSQIVNDFQKGDIAEGYSVSREKKESFPLTVTSAQKNPTAFYLCASSINGGNTGELFFGEGSRLTVL.

This clonotype was seen repeatedly, ten times or more. The rearrangement joins TRBV3-1 to TRBJ1-5; no clear D gene. The ends were cut back, 0 bases at V and 4 bases at J, with 10 bases in the middle. The V gene's germline CDR1 is LGHDT and CDR2 YNNKEL (reference sequence). CDR3 length: 15 residues. The CDR3 DNA reads as TGTGCCAGCAGCCAAGACGTTAGGTCGAATCAGCCCCAGCATTTT. It translates to CASSQDVRSNQPQHF.

In regard to this clonotype: A much bigger clone sits one base away, suggesting this may be a read error. The chain couples TRBV6-1 to TRBJ2-2; 9 bases are shared with TRBD1. The CDR3 loop spans 15 amino acids. V shed 6 bases, J shed 2 bases, and the junction held 4 bases outside the gene matches. Germline CDR1 reads MNHNS; CDR2 reads SASEGT. In DNA form, the CDR3 reads TGTGCCAGCAGAAACAGGGGGCCCAACACCGGGGAGCTGTTTTTT. This sequence encodes CASRNRGPNTGELFF.

Only a few counts were recorded for this clonotype. The J gene is TRBJ2-7, the V gene TRBV14; the match to TRBD1 covers 7 bases. Germline V gives CDR1 SGHDN, CDR2 FVKESK. This CDR3 is built from 14 residues. J gave up 3 bases and V 6 bases, and 8 bases lay outside the gene matches. CDR3 residues: CASRGKGGRYEQYF. The CDR3 bases are TGTGCCAGCAGAGGCAAAGGGGGCCGCTACGAGCAGTACTTC.

V is TRBV13 and J is TRBJ2-7; D might be TRBD1 or TRBD2, each matching 5 bases. This CDR3 has 15 amino acids. V lost 4 bases and J lost 1, with 14 bases in between. Germline V CDR1 and CDR2: PRHDT, FYEKMQ (reference sequence). The CDR3, as DNA: TGTGCCAGCAGCTGGGGGACGGGATCTTCCTACGAGCAGTACTTC. Translating gives CASSWGTGSSYEQYF.

This clonotype occurred a few times. This rearrangement joins TRBV11-3 to TRBJ2-3; TRBD1 is a possible D gene (6 bases). Germline CDR1 is SGHNT and CDR2 is YENEEA. Between the trimmed V and J ends, which lost 5 bases and 6 bases, there was a span of 21 bases. The CDR3 has 16 amino acids. CDR3 amino acids: CASSPKQGVGRDTQYF. The CDR3 nucleotides read TGTGCCAGCAGCCCAAAACAGGGTGTGGGTCGGGATACGCAGTATTTT.

With respect to this clonotype: A junction boundary mismatches the germline segment, possibly from a read error. The rearrangement joins TRBV7-7 to TRBJ2-1, with D possibly TRBD2 on 5 matching bases. CDR1 SSHAT and CDR2 FNYEAQ come from the germline V gene (reference sequence). The CDR3 spans 13 residues. The CDR3 region is CASSLARVDEQFF. For the CDR3, the DNA is TGTGCTAGCAGCTTAGCGAGAGTGGATGAGCAGTTCTTC.

This clonotype was recorded many times. V and J are TRBV3-1 and TRBJ2-1; D remains ambiguous. Germline values: CDR1 LGHDT, CDR2 YNNKEL (reference sequence). The CDR3 has 17 amino acids. Trimming left V 2 bases short and J 0 bases short, with 14 bases between. The CDR3 DNA sequence: TGTGCCAGCAGCCAATTCCTTACTAAAAGCTCCTACAATGAGCAGTTCTTC. Its translation: CASSQFLTKSSYNEQFF.

This clonotype was detected ten times or more. This chain joins TRBV3-1 and TRBJ1-2, with no clear D. This CDR3 has 13 amino acids. The germline V gene encodes CDR1 LGHDT and CDR2 YNNKEL (reference sequence). V lost 0 bases to trimming and J lost 3 bases, with 5 bases between them. The DNA for the CDR3 is TGTGCCAGCAGCCAAGATTTTGACTATGGCTACACCTTC. Residues: CASSQDFDYGYTF.

This clonotype appeared many times. This chain connects TRBV20-1 to TRBJ1-1; D gene ambiguous. The CDR3 has 13 amino acids. Trimming cost V 6 bases and J 0 bases, with 11 bases left between them. Germline V lookup: CDR1 DFQATT, CDR2 SNEGSKA (reference sequence). CDR3 in DNA: TGCAGTGCCTGTGACACAATGAACACTGAAGCTTTCTTT. It specifies CSACDTMNTEAFF.

The chain employs TRBV5-1 and TRBJ1-1, with a possible D match to TRBD1 (6 bases). Deletions cut 4 bases from V and 0 bases from J, with 16 bases between. The CDR3 is 16 amino acids. Germline V gives CDR1 SGHRS, CDR2 YFSETQ. The CDR3 DNA reads TGCGCCAGCAGCGGGGGCCGGGGATACATGAACACTGAAGCTTTCTTT. This codes for CASSGGRGYMNTEAFF.

This clonotype was observed at least ten times. The chain joins TRBV11-2 to TRBJ1-5; the D is unclear. CDR1 and CDR2 (germline): SGHAT, FQNNGV. Trimming pared 4 bases from V and 6 bases from J, leaving 13 bases between. This CDR3 has 14 residues. The CDR3 region is CASSWSGRSQPQHF. The CDR3 bases are TGTGCCAGCAGCTGGAGTGGGCGTAGTCAGCCCCAGCATTTT.